This T cell receptor beta chain is from a study of blood T cell repertoires in COVID-19. The wider study: Samples of COVID-19 (acute and convalescent) were obtained from the United States, Italy and Spain. T cells, B-cell-depleted T cells, or PBMCs supplied cDNA or gDNA.

Under the authors' procedure: The assay estimated nucleated cells by amplifying reference gene primers. Using immunoSEQ multiplex PCR, the repertoire was profiled, and TCRdb retains in-frame clones only, with some absent. Clonal size and the V and J genes are those of that table, whereas D and trimming came from the DNA. The sample has roughly 40,000 clones, over 90% seen once; the top ten hold about 6%. There are 13 residues in the CDR3. Trimming took off 1 base at V and 11 bases at J, with 12 bases between the two ends. Germline V CDR1 and CDR2: LGHDT, YNNKEL (reference sequence). This TCR was recovered from a human donor in a cohort sampled during active COVID-19. The gene calls are TRBV3-1 (or the pseudogene TRBV3-2) and TRBJ1-5, with D possibly matching TRBD1 (5 bases). The sample taken for sequencing was peripheral blood. The CDR3 nucleotides read TGTGCCAGCAGCCAAGGGGTTCGACAGTCCCAGCATTTT. It is translated as CASSQGVRQSQHF.